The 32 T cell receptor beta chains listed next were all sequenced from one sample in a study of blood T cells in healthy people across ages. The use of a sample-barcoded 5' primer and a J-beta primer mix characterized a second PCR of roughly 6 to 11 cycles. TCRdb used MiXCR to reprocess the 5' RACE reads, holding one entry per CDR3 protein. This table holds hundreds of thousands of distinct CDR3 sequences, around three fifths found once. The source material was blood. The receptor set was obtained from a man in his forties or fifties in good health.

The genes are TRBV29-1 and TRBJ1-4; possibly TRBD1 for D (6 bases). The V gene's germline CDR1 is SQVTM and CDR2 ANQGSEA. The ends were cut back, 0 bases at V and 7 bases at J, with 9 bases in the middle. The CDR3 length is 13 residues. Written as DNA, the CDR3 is TGCAGCGTTGAAGAAACAGGGAGTGAAAAACTGTTTTTT. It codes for CSVEETGSEKLFF.

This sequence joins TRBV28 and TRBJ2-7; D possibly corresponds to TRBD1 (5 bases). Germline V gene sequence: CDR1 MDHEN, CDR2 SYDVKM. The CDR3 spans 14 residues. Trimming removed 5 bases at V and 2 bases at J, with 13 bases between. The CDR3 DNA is TGTGCCAGCAGTAGTTTAGACAGAACCTACGAGCAGTACTTC. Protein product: CASSSLDRTYEQYF.

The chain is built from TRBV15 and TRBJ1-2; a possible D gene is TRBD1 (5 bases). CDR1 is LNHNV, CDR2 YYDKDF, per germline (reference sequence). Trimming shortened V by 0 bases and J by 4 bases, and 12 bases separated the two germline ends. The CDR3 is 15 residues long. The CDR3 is CATSRDVGTGYGYTF. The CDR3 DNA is TGTGCCACCAGCAGAGACGTAGGGACCGGCTATGGCTACACCTTC.

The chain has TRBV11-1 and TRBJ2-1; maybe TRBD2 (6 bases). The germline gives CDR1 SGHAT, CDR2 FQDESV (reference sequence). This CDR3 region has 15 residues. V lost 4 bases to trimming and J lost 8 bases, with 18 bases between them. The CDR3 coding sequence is TGTGCCAGCAGCTACCCTCGACTAGAATTGGATGAGCAGTTCTTC. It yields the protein CASSYPRLELDEQFF. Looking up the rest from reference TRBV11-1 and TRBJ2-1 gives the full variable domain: EAEVAQSPRYKITEKSQAVAFWCDPISGHATLYWYRQILGQGPELLVQFQDESVVDDSQLPKDRFSAERLKGVDSTLKIQPAELGDSAMYLCASSYPRLELDEQFFGPGTRLTVL.

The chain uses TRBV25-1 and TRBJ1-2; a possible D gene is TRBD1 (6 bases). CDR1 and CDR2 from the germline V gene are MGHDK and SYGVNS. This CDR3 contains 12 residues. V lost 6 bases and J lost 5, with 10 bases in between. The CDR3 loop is CASSNTGYGYTF. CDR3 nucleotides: TGTGCCAGCAGCAATACAGGGTATGGCTACACCTTC.

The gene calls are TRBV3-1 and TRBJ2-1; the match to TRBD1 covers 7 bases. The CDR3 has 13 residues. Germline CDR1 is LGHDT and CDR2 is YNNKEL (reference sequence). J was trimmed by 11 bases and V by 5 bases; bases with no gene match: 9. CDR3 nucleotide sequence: TGTGCCAGCAGCTTCCGACTGGACAGGCAGCAGTTCTTC. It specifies CASSFRLDRQQFF.

The CDR3 nucleotides read TGTGCCAGCAGCAAAGAAGGGTTGGGGCGAGAGACCCAGTACTTC. Encoded protein: CASSKEGLGRETQYF. This chain links TRBV5-4 with TRBJ2-5; a weak D match, TRBD1 (5 bases). This CDR3 contains 15 residues. Trimming stripped 4 bases from V and 4 bases from J, with 17 bases between. The germline gives CDR1 SGHNT, CDR2 YYREEE (reference sequence). Full variable domain (rest looked up from reference TRBV5-4 and TRBJ2-5): ETGVTQSPTHLIKTRGQQVTLRCSSQSGHNTVSWYQQALGQGPQFIFQYYREEENGRGNFPPRFSGLQFPNYSSELNVNALELDDSALYLCASSKEGLGRETQYFGPGTRLLVL.

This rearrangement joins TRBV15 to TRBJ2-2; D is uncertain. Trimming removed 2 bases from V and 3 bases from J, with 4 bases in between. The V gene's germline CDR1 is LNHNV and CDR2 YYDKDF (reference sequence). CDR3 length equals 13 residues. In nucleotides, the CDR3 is TGTGCCACCAGCAGACGGTACACCGGGGAGCTGTTTTTT. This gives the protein CATSRRYTGELFF.

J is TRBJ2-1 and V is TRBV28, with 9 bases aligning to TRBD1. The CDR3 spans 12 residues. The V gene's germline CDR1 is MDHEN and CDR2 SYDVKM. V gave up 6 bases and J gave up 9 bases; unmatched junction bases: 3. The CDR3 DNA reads TGTGCCAGCAGGGACAGGGGAAGTGAGCAGTTCTTC. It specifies CASRDRGSEQFF.

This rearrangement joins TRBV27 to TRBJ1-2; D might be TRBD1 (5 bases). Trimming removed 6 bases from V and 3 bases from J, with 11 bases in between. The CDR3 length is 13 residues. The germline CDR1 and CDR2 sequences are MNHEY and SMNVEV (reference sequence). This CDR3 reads CASRPQGYYGYTF. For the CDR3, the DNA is TGTGCCAGCAGACCTCAGGGTTACTATGGCTACACCTTC.

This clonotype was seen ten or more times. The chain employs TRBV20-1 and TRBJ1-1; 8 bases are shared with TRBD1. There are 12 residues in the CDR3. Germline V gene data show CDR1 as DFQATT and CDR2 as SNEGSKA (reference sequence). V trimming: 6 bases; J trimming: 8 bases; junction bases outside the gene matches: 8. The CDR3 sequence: CSASKGQGEAFF. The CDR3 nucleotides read TGCAGTGCCTCGAAAGGACAGGGAGAAGCTTTCTTT.

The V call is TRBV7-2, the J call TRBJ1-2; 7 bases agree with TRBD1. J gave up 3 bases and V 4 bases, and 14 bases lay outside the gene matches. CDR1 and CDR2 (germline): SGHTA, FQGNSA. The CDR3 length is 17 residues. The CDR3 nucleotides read TGTGCCAGCAGCTCAACCGGGACAGCGATCAAACACTATGGCTACACCTTC. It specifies CASSSTGTAIKHYGYTF.

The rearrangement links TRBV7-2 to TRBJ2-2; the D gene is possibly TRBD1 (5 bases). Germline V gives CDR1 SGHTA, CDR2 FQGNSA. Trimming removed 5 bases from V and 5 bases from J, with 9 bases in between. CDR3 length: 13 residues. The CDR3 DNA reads TGTGCCAGCAGCACCAGGGTTACCGGGGAGCTGTTTTTT. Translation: CASSTRVTGELFF. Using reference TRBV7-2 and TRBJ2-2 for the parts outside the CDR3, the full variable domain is GAGVSQSPSNKVTEKGKDVELRCDPISGHTALYWYRQSLGQGLEFLIYFQGNSAPDKSGLPSDRFSAERTGGSVSTLTIQRTQQEDSAVYLCASSTRVTGELFFGEGSRLTVL.

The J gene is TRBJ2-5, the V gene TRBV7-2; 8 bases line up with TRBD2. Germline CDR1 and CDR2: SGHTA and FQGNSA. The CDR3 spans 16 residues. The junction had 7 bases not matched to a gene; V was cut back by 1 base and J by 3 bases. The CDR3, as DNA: TGTGCCAGCAGCTTAGTGTTAAGCGGGGGTAAAGAGACCCAGTACTTC. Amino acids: CASSLVLSGGKETQYF.

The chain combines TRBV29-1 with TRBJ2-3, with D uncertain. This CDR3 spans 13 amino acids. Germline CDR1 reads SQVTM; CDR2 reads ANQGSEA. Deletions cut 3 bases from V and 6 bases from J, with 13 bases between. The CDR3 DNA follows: TGCAGCGTTGAGGCCATGGAATTGGATACGCAGTATTTT. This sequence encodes CSVEAMELDTQYF.

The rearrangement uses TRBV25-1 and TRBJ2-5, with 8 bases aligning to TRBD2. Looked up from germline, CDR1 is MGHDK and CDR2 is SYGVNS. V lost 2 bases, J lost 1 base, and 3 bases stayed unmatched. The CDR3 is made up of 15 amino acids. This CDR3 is CASSESGSPQETQYF. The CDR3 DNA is TGTGCCAGCAGTGAAAGCGGGAGTCCCCAAGAGACCCAGTACTTC. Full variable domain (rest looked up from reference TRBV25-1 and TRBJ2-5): EADIYQTPRYLVIGTGKKITLECSQTMGHDKMYWYQQDPGMELHLIHYSYGVNSTEKGDLSSESTVSRIRTEHFPLTLESARPSHTSQYLCASSESGSPQETQYFGPGTRLLVL.

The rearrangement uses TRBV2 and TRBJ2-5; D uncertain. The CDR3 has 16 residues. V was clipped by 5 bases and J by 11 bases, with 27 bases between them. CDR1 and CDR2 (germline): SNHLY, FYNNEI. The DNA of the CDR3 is TGTGCCAGCAGTTCGACGAGCGTAGGACCCTACAATGAGCAGTACTTC. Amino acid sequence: CASSSTSVGPYNEQYF.

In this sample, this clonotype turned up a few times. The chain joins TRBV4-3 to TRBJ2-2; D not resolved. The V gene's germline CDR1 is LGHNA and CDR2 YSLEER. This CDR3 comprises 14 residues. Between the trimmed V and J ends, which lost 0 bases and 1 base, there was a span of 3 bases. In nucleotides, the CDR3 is TGCGCCAGCAGCCAAGACCGGAACACCGGGGAGCTGTTTTTT. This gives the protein CASSQDRNTGELFF.

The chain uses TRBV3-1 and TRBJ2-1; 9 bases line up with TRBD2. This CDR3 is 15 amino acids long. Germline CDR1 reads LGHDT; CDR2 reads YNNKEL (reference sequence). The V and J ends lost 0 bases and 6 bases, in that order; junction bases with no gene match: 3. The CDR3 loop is CASSQEVSGGNEQFF. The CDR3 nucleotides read TGTGCCAGCAGCCAAGAGGTTAGCGGGGGCAATGAGCAGTTCTTC.

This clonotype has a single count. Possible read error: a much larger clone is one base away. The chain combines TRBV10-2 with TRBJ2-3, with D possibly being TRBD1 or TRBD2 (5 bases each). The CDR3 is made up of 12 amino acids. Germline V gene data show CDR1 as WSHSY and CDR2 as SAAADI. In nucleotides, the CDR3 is TGCTCCAGCAGGGAGATTGCAGATACGCAGTATTTT. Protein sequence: CSSREIADTQYF.

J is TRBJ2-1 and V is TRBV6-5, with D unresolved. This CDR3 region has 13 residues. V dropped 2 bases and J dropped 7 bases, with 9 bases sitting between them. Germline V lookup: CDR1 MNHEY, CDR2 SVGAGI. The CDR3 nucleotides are TGTGCCAGCAGTTACGGCGCGGTGAATGAGCAGTTCTTC. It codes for CASSYGAVNEQFF.

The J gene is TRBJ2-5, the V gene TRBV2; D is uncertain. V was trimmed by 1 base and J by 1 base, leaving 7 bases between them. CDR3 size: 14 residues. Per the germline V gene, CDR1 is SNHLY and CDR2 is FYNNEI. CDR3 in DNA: TGTGCCAGCAGTGAAGGCCTAATCCAAGAGACCCAGTACTTC. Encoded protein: CASSEGLIQETQYF.

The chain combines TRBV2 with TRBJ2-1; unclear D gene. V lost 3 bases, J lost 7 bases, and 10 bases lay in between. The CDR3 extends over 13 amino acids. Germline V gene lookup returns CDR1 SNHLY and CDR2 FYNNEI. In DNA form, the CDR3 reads TGTGCCAGCAGTGACTACGAGAGGAATGAGCAGTTCTTC. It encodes CASSDYERNEQFF.

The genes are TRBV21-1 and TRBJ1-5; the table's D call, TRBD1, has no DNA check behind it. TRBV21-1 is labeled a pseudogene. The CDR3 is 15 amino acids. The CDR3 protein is CASSKRGYQNQPQHF. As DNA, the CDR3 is TGTGCCAGCAGCAAAAGGGGGTACCAAAATCAGCCCCAGCATTTT.

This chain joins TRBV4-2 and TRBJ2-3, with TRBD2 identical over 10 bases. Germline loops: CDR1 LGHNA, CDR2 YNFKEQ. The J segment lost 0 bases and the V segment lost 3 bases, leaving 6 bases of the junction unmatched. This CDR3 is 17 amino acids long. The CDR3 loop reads CASSQEGLALSTDTQYF. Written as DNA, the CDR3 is TGTGCCAGCAGCCAGGAGGGACTAGCGCTGAGCACAGATACGCAGTATTTT.

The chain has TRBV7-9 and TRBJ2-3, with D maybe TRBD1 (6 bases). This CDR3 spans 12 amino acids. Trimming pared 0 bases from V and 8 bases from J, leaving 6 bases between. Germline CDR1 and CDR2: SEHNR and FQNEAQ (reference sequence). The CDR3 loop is CASSLADSTQYF. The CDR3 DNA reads TGTGCCAGCAGCTTAGCGGACAGTACGCAGTATTTT.

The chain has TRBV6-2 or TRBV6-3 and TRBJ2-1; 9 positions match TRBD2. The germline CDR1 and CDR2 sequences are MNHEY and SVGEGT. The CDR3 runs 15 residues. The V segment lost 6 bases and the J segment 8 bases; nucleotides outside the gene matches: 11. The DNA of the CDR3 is TGTGCCAGCAGCCTCCTAGCGGGAAGGACCGATGAGCAGTTCTTC. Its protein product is CASSLLAGRTDEQFF.

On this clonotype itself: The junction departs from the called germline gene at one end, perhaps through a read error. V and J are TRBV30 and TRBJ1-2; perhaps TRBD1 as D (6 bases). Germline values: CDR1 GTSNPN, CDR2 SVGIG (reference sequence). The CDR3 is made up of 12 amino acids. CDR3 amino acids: CAGSDQGNGYTF. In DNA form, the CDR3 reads TGTGCCGGGAGTGATCAGGGGAATGGCTACACCTTC.

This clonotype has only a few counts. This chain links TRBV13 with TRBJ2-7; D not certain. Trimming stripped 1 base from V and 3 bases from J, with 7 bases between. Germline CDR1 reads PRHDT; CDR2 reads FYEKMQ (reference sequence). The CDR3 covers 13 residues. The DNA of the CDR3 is TGTGCCAGCAGCTTAGAATCGGGCTACGAGCAGTACTTC. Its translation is CASSLESGYEQYF.

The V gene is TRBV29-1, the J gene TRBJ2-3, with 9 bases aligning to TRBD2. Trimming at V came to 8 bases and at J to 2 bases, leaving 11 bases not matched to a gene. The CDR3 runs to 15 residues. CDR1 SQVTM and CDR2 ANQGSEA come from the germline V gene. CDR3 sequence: CSLRTSVTITDTQYF. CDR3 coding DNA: TGCAGCCTAAGGACTAGCGTGACCATCACAGATACGCAGTATTTT.

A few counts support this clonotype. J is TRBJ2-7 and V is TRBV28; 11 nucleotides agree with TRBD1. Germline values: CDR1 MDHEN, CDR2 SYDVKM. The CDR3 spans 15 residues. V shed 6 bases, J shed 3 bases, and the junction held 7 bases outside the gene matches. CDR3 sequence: CASSLTGTGGYEQYF. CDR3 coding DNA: TGTGCCAGCAGCCTTACCGGGACAGGGGGCTACGAGCAGTACTTC. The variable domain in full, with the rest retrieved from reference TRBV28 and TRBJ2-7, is DVKVTQSSRYLVKRTGEKVFLECVQDMDHENMFWYRQDPGLGLRLIYFSYDVKMKEKGDIPEGYSVSREKKERFSLILESASTNQTSMYLCASSLTGTGGYEQYFGPGTRLTVT.

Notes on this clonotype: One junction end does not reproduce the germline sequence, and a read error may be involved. The DNA of the CDR3 is TGTGCCGCCAGTGATTTGGAGTTCGGAGGCACAGATACGCAGTATTTT. Translated, it gives CAASDLEFGGTDTQYF. The rearrangement links TRBV24-1 to TRBJ2-3; D is unclear. This CDR3 has 16 amino acids. Germline assignment: CDR1 KGHDR and CDR2 SFDVKD.